Below, 5 T cell receptor beta chains from the same sample are listed, as sequenced in a study of shared clonotypes between healthy human individuals. Sequenced by immunoSEQ multiplex PCR; TCRdb stores in-frame clones only, minus some. The table shows approximately 720,000 clones, with roughly nine tenths occurring only once. CD45RO-negative, CCR7-positively selected cells formed the naive CD8 fraction, excluding terminally differentiated effector memory CD45RA+ cells. Material: naive CD8+ T cells sorted from blood. These TCRs come from a man younger than 45 in good health.

The CDR3 region has the DNA TGTGCCAGCAGTTGGGCGAGGACTCAGCCCCAGCATTTT. This translates into CASSWARTQPQHF. The chain couples TRBV27 to TRBJ1-5; D gene uncertain. CDR1 is MNHEY, CDR2 SMNVEV, per germline (reference sequence). V was clipped by 4 bases and J by 6 bases, with 10 bases between them. This CDR3 contains 13 residues.

The rearrangement uses TRBV2 and TRBJ2-7; D is uncertain. Germline V CDR1 and CDR2: SNHLY, FYNNEI. CDR3 size: 14 residues. V was trimmed by 6 bases and J by 3 bases, leaving 15 bases between them. For the CDR3, the DNA is TGTGCCAGCAGGGAAAACGCCCCTTACTACGAGCAGTACTTC. As protein: CASRENAPYYEQYF.

This chain joins TRBV6-5 and TRBJ2-1; TRBD2 aligns across 8 bases. The CDR3 consists of 15 residues. The J segment lost 4 bases and the V segment lost 6 bases, leaving 8 bases of the junction unmatched. Germline assignment: CDR1 MNHEY and CDR2 SVGAGI. The CDR3 sequence: CASRVRAGEYNEQFF. For the CDR3, the DNA is TGTGCCAGCAGGGTCCGAGCGGGAGAGTACAATGAGCAGTTCTTC.

J is TRBJ2-2 and V is TRBV25-1; D ambiguous. The germline CDR1 and CDR2 sequences are MGHDK and SYGVNS. The CDR3 consists of 15 residues. Trimming cost V 4 bases and J 3 bases, with 12 bases left between them. The CDR3 sequence is CASSADTDHTGELFF. The CDR3 DNA reads as TGTGCCAGCAGTGCAGACACAGACCACACCGGGGAGCTGTTTTTT.

The rearrangement uses TRBV29-1 and TRBJ2-3, with 8 bases that match TRBD1. V gave up 2 bases and J gave up 0 bases; unmatched junction bases: 4. The germline gives CDR1 SQVTM, CDR2 ANQGSEA. CDR3 length equals 15 residues. The CDR3 nucleotides are TGCAGCGTTGAACAGGGGGCGTTTAGCACAGATACGCAGTATTTT. The encoded protein is CSVEQGAFSTDTQYF.